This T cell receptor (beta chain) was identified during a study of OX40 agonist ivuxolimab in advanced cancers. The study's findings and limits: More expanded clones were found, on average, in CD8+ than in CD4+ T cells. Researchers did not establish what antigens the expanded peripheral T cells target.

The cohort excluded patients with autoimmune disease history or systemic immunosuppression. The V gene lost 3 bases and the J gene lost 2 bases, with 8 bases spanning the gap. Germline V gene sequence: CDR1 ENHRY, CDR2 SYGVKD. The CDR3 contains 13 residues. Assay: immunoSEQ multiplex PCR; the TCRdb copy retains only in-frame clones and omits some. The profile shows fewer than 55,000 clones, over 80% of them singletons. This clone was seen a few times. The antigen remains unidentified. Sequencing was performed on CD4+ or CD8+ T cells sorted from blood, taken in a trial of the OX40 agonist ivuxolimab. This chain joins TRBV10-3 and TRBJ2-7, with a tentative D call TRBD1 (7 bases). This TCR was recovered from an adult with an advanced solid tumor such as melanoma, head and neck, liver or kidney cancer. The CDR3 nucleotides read TGTGCCATCAGTGACAGGGGGGCCTACGAGCAGTACTTC. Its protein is CAISDRGAYEQYF.